Below are 17 T cell receptor beta chains sequenced from a single sample in a study of cytomegalovirus exposure and HLA in healthy donors. The PCR had 60 Vbeta and 13 Jbeta primers. TCRdb's table, derived via immunoSEQ multiplex PCR, lists solely in-frame clones and lacks some. The table records around 140,000 clones, around 80% of them present only once. Sequencing was done on a sample of PBMCs. These receptors all stem from a woman aged 18-29 years in good health and CMV-seronegative.

The V call is TRBV30, the J call TRBJ2-7; D unresolved. CDR1 GTSNPN and CDR2 SVGIG come from the germline V gene (reference sequence). CDR3 length: 15 residues. V lost 7 bases and J lost 5, with 24 bases in between. In nucleotides, the CDR3 is TGTGCCTTTCGTAAAAGACTCTTGAGGTACGACGAGCAGTACTTC. As protein: CAFRKRLLRYDEQYF.

The J gene is TRBJ2-2, the V gene TRBV5-4; no firm D call. Trimming pared 0 bases from V and 3 bases from J, leaving 9 bases between. The CDR3 is made up of 15 amino acids. The germline V gene encodes CDR1 SGHNT and CDR2 YYREEE (reference sequence). The CDR3 sequence: CASSLEIEYTGELFF. The CDR3 nucleotides read TGTGCCAGCAGCTTGGAAATAGAATACACCGGGGAGCTGTTTTTT.

This clone has just a few counts. The gene calls are TRBV6-5 and TRBJ1-2; 7 bases are shared with TRBD1. The ends lost 7 bases at V and 2 bases at J; junction bases unmatched: 1. Germline assignment: CDR1 MNHEY and CDR2 SVGAGI. This CDR3 has 12 residues. This chain's CDR3 is CASTTGNYGYTF. DNA of the CDR3: TGTGCCAGCACGACAGGGAACTATGGCTACACCTTC.

V is TRBV10-2 and J is TRBJ2-1, with 10 bases that match TRBD2. This CDR3 comprises 13 residues. Per the germline V gene, CDR1 is WSHSY and CDR2 is SAAADI. The junction had 6 bases not matched to a gene; V was cut back by 8 bases and J by 8 bases. CDR3 residues: CASSSGSRDEQFF. The CDR3 DNA reads as TGCGCCAGCTCTAGCGGGAGTCGGGATGAGCAGTTCTTC.

The chain combines TRBV2 with TRBJ2-6, with 7 bases identical to TRBD1. Looked up from germline, CDR1 is SNHLY and CDR2 is FYNNEI. Trimming took 2 bases from V and 2 from J; bases not matched to a gene: 0. The CDR3 contains 15 residues. The CDR3 DNA follows: TGTGCCAGCAGTGAACAGGGGGCTGGGGCCAACGTCCTGACTTTC. This encodes CASSEQGAGANVLTF.

The chain links TRBV2 to TRBJ2-3; 10 bases fit TRBD1. The germline V gene encodes CDR1 SNHLY and CDR2 FYNNEI. J was trimmed by 6 bases and V by 1 base; bases with no gene match: 4. The CDR3 runs to 15 residues. The CDR3, as DNA: TGTGCCAGCAGTGAAGAGGACAGGGGGTGGGATACGCAGTATTTT. Translation gives CASSEEDRGWDTQYF.

The chain recombines TRBV10-3 with TRBJ1-2; tentatively, D is TRBD1 (6 bases). CDR3 length: 13 amino acids. CDR1 is ENHRY, CDR2 SYGVKD, per germline. V lost 11 bases to trimming and J lost 7 bases, with 20 bases between them. The chain's CDR3 is CASYPGDLGGYTF. The CDR3 coding sequence is TGTGCCTCTTACCCAGGGGACCTCGGTGGCTACACCTTC.

CDR3 region: CASSVPEATGDEAFF. CDR3 nucleotides: TGTGCCAGCAGCGTTCCTGAGGCCACTGGCGATGAAGCTTTCTTT. J is TRBJ1-1 and V is TRBV5-4; D not resolved. CDR3 length equals 15 residues. V lost 4 bases to trimming and J lost 7 bases, with 20 bases between them. From germline, CDR1 is SGHNT and CDR2 YYREEE (reference sequence).

The chain recombines TRBV19 with TRBJ1-2; weak D call: TRBD1 (5 bases). V was trimmed by 5 bases and J by 8 bases, leaving 21 bases between them. Germline lookup yields CDR1 LNHDA and CDR2 SQIVND (reference sequence). There are 15 residues in the CDR3. In nucleotides, the CDR3 is TGTGCCAGTAGTTCTTCAGGGCGTGGTATCGGAGGCTACACCTTC. Translating it yields CASSSSGRGIGGYTF.

The V gene is TRBV7-9, the J gene TRBJ2-7; D is perhaps TRBD1 (6 bases). Germline values: CDR1 SEHNR, CDR2 FQNEAQ (reference sequence). The CDR3 consists of 13 residues. Trimming stripped 5 bases from V and 2 bases from J, with 10 bases between. In DNA form, the CDR3 reads TGTGCCAGCAGCAAACAGGGTACCTACGAGCAGTACTTC. Translated, it gives CASSKQGTYEQYF.

This clone was found a few times. The rearrangement links TRBV20-1 to TRBJ2-7, with TRBD2 matching over 7 bases. The V and J ends lost 5 bases and 8 bases, in that order; junction bases with no gene match: 3. This CDR3 has 10 residues. Germline values: CDR1 DFQATT, CDR2 SNEGSKA (reference sequence). The CDR3 bases are TGCAGTGCTGTAGCGGGCAAGCAGTACTTC. It is translated as CSAVAGKQYF.

V and J are TRBV15 and TRBJ2-5; D is possibly TRBD2 (6 bases). Germline V gives CDR1 LNHNV, CDR2 YYDKDF (reference sequence). The ends were cut back, 1 base at V and 5 bases at J, with 20 bases in the middle. The CDR3 runs to 17 residues. CDR3 DNA: TGTGCCACCAGCAGAGGGCCAGGGACCTTTGGAGGGGAGACCCAGTACTTC. Protein: CATSRGPGTFGGETQYF.

The rearrangement joins TRBV19 to TRBJ1-2; 9 nucleotides align to TRBD1. With 1 base clipped from V and 7 bases from J, the junction kept 13 bases outside the gene matches. This CDR3 is built from 17 residues. Germline loops: CDR1 LNHDA, CDR2 SQIVND (reference sequence). CDR3 in amino acids: CASSIASPGTGSFGYTF. CDR3 in DNA: TGTGCCAGTAGTATAGCATCCCCCGGGACAGGGTCATTTGGCTACACCTTC.

This clone was seen a handful of times. The chain employs TRBV5-1 and TRBJ1-1; D unclear. The V gene's germline CDR1 is SGHRS and CDR2 YFSETQ. The CDR3 loop spans 13 amino acids. Between the trimmed V and J ends, which lost 0 bases and 4 bases, there was a span of 7 bases. CDR3 loop: CASSLEPGTEAFF. CDR3 sequence (DNA): TGCGCCAGCAGCTTGGAGCCGGGCACTGAAGCTTTCTTT. The variable domain in full, completed from reference TRBV5-1 and TRBJ1-1, reads KAGVTQTPRYLIKTRGQQVTLSCSPISGHRSVSWYQQTPGQGLQFLFEYFSETQRNKGNFPGRFSGRQFSNSRSEMNVSTLELGDSALYLCASSLEPGTEAFFGQGTRLTVV.

With regard to this clone: The sample has other DNA sequences that encode this CDR3 too. This chain uses TRBV5-1 with TRBJ1-2, with unresolved D. Looked up from germline, CDR1 is SGHRS and CDR2 is YFSETQ. With 0 bases removed from V and 7 bases from J, the gap between germline ends came to 10 bases. The CDR3 consists of 13 residues. CDR3 nucleotides: TGCGCCAGCAGCTTGGCCGGTCGAAGTGGCTACACCTTC. This gives the protein CASSLAGRSGYTF.

The chain is built from TRBV6-4 and TRBJ2-3; 13 bases match TRBD2. Germline-derived CDR1 and CDR2 are MRHNA and SNTAGT. V shed 4 bases, J shed 6 bases, and the junction held 4 bases outside the gene matches. This CDR3 region has 15 residues. CDR3 sequence: CASSGLAGGDDTQYF. DNA for the CDR3: TGTGCCAGCAGTGGACTAGCGGGAGGTGACGATACGCAGTATTTT.

Worth noting for this clone: The sample carries other DNA sequences with the same CDR3. V usage is TRBV6-1 and J usage is TRBJ1-5; no clear D gene. CDR3 length: 13 amino acids. V shed 1 base and J shed 7 bases, with 8 bases lying between them. Germline V gene data show CDR1 as MNHNS and CDR2 as SASEGT. The CDR3 DNA reads TGTGCCAGCAGTGAAGGGAGAACACAGCCCCAGCATTTT. This gives the protein CASSEGRTQPQHF.